The next 11 T cell receptor beta chains were all read from a single sample in a study of blood T cell repertoires in COVID-19 (dated by TCRdb to the early 2020s). Library prep was done by the immunoSEQ multiplex PCR assay. TCRdb retrieved this table from immuneACCESS and kept in-frame rearrangements only. Not all clones are present; in checked studies, unresolved V genes account for under half, and no reason is known for the remainder. The sample table contains a few hundred thousand clones; only one count was recorded for around 85% of them. The biggest ten clones account for about 2.5% of the sample. Sequencing was performed on PBMCs or T cells enriched from blood (not recorded which). Receptors originate from a woman aged 50 to 60 who had recovered from COVID-19.

The chain is built from TRBV6-5 and TRBJ2-5; 10 bases align to TRBD2. The trim removed 6 bases at V and 2 bases at J, leaving 6 bases unmatched. Germline V gene data show CDR1 as MNHEY and CDR2 as SVGAGI. The CDR3 runs to 15 residues. This chain's CDR3 is CASRDSGGPQETQYF. The CDR3 nucleotides are TGTGCCAGCAGGGATAGCGGGGGGCCTCAAGAGACCCAGTACTTC.

The count of this clone is one. This same CDR3 is encoded by further DNA sequences in the sample. The rearrangement joins TRBV27 to TRBJ2-1; 9 bases align to TRBD2. V dropped 2 bases and J dropped 4; count of bases not matched to a gene: 3. CDR3 length: 15 residues. Germline V gene data show CDR1 as MNHEY and CDR2 as SMNVEV (reference sequence). CDR3 residues: CASSLDAGGYNEQFF. The CDR3 nucleotides are TGTGCCAGCAGTTTAGACGCGGGGGGGTACAATGAGCAGTTCTTC.

This chain uses TRBV10-3 with TRBJ1-2, with D unclear. The CDR3 is 13 amino acids. Germline CDR1 is ENHRY and CDR2 is SYGVKD. Trimming took off 6 bases at V and 8 bases at J, with 16 bases between the two ends. The CDR3 loop reads CAISIDASEGYTF. The CDR3 region has the DNA TGTGCCATCAGCATAGACGCTAGCGAGGGCTACACCTTC.

The chain combines TRBV19 with TRBJ2-7; maybe TRBD1 (5 bases). The V gene lost 3 bases and the J gene lost 0 bases, with 12 bases spanning the gap. Germline V gene data show CDR1 as LNHDA and CDR2 as SQIVND (reference sequence). This CDR3 has 15 amino acids. The CDR3 sequence is CASSIAGASSYEQYF. CDR3 coding DNA: TGTGCCAGTAGTATCGCTGGGGCCTCCTCCTACGAGCAGTACTTC.

This clone showed up just a few times. The rearrangement joins TRBV7-6 to TRBJ2-1; TRBD1 aligns across 9 bases. With 2 bases clipped from V and 6 bases from J, the junction kept 11 bases outside the gene matches. The CDR3 is 17 amino acids. The germline CDR1 and CDR2 sequences are SGHVS and FNYEAQ. CDR3 sequence: CASSLRGSGQGGNEQFF. In nucleotides, the CDR3 is TGTGCCAGCAGCTTAAGGGGTTCGGGACAGGGTGGCAATGAGCAGTTCTTC.

The rearrangement joins TRBV27 to TRBJ2-1, with 10 bases identical to TRBD1. Per the germline V gene, CDR1 is MNHEY and CDR2 is SMNVEV (reference sequence). The J segment lost 14 bases and the V segment lost 6 bases, leaving 10 bases of the junction unmatched. There are 13 residues in the CDR3. CDR3 DNA: TGTGCCAGCAGAAGAAAAGACAGGGGGCCCGAGTTCTTC. It translates to CASRRKDRGPEFF.

The gene calls are TRBV6-1 and TRBJ2-2; 8 nucleotides agree with TRBD2. CDR1 MNHNS and CDR2 SASEGT come from the germline V gene. The CDR3 is 15 amino acids. Losses at the gene ends were 5 bases for V and 6 bases for J; bases not matched to a gene: 8. The CDR3 reads CASSWGLEGSGELFF. The CDR3 DNA follows: TGTGCCAGCAGTTGGGGACTAGAGGGGTCCGGGGAGCTGTTTTTT.

This clone appeared once. V is TRBV9 and J is TRBJ2-1; 10 positions match TRBD2. The CDR3 has 16 residues. J lost 9 bases, V lost 0 bases, and 9 bases had no gene match. Germline V lookup: CDR1 SGDLS, CDR2 YYNGEE. The CDR3 is CASSVGPAGGLGEQFF. DNA for the CDR3: TGTGCCAGCAGCGTAGGTCCAGCGGGAGGGCTGGGTGAGCAGTTCTTC.

The table lists this clone with a few counts. The CDR3 loop reads CASSVHLGNEQFF. The CDR3 nucleotides read TGTGCCAGCAGCGTCCACCTAGGCAATGAGCAGTTCTTC. The rearrangement joins TRBV9 to TRBJ2-1; D unresolved. Germline V CDR1 and CDR2: SGDLS, YYNGEE. The CDR3 length is 13 residues. V lost 2 bases to trimming and J lost 6 bases, with 9 bases between them.

Points on this clone: The same CDR3 also results from other DNA sequences found in this sample. The rearrangement joins TRBV19 to TRBJ1-1; tentative D call: TRBD1 (5 bases). Trimming took 9 bases from V and 2 from J, leaving 7 bases between them. Germline loops: CDR1 LNHDA, CDR2 SQIVND (reference sequence). The CDR3 has 11 amino acids. The CDR3 DNA sequence: TGTGCCAGCCGGACAAACACTGAAGCTTTCTTT. Encoded protein: CASRTNTEAFF.

The rearrangement links TRBV5-1 to TRBJ1-4; TRBD1 is a possible D gene (5 bases). V lost 3 bases to trimming and J lost 0 bases, with 15 bases between them. CDR1 and CDR2 from the germline V gene are SGHRS and YFSETQ. The CDR3 has 17 residues. CDR3 residues: CASSYYRQSATNEKLFF. The CDR3 DNA is TGCGCCAGCAGCTACTACAGACAGAGTGCAACTAATGAAAAACTGTTTTTT.